Given below is one TCR beta chain in context. Residents of 24 US areas, aged roughly 18 to 90 years, made up the participants. This entry is derived from a study of blood T cell repertoires in COVID-19. Study background: T cells, B-cell-depleted T cells, or PBMCs provided the cDNA or gDNA that served as material.

Assay used: immunoSEQ multiplex PCR; TCRdb lists only in-frame clones, some missing. The sample yields about 320,000 clones, 80% to 90% seen once. The CDR3 consists of 18 residues. V shed 5 bases, J shed 0 bases, and the junction held 14 bases outside the gene matches. Germline V CDR1 and CDR2: SGHTA, FQGNSA. The receptor's source is a woman aged 18-35 years who had recovered from COVID-19. V usage is TRBV7-2 and J usage is TRBJ2-7, with TRBD2 matching over 9 bases. Sequenced: PBMCs or T cells enriched from blood (not recorded which). The CDR3: CASSRAGRTSAISYEQYF. CDR3 sequence (DNA): TGTGCCAGCAGCCGCGCAGGGCGGACTAGCGCAATCTCCTACGAGCAGTACTTC.